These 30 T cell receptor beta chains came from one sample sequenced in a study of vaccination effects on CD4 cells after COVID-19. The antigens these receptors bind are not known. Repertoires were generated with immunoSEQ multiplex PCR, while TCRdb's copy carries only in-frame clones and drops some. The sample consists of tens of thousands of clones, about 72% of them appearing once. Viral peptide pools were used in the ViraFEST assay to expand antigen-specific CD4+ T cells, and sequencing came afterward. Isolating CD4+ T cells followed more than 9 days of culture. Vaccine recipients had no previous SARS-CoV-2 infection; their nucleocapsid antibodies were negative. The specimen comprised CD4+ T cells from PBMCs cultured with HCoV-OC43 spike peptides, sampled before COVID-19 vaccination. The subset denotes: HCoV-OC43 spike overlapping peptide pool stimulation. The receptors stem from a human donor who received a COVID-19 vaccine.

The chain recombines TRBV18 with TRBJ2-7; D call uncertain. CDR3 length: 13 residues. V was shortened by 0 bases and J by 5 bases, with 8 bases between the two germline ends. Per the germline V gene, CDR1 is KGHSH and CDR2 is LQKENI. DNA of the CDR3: TGTGCCAGCTCACCACCATATCGAGACGAGCAGTACTTC. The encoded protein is CASSPPYRDEQYF.

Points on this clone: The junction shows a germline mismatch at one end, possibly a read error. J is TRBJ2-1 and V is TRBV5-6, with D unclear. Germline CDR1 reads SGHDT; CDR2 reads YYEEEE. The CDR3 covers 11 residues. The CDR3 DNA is TGTGCCAGCAGCTCCTACAGTGAGCAGTTCTTC. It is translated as CASSSYSEQFF.

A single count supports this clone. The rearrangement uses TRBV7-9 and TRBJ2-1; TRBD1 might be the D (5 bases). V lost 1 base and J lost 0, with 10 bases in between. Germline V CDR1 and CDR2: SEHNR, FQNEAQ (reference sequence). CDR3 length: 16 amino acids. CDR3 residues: CASSLGGASSYNEQFF. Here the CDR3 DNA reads TGTGCCAGCAGCTTAGGGGGCGCGAGCTCCTACAATGAGCAGTTCTTC.

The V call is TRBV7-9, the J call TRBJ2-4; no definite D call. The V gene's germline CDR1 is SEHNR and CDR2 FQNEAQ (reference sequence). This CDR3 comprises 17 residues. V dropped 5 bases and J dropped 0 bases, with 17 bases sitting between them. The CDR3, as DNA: TGTGCCAGCAGCCCAATTAAAACGTCGGTAGCCAAAAACATTCAGTACTTC. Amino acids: CASSPIKTSVAKNIQYF.

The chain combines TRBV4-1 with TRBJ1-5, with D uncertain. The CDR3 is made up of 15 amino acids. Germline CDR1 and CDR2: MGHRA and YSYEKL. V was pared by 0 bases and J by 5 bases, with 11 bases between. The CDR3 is CASSQEPSRYQPQHF. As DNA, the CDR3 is TGCGCCAGCAGCCAAGAACCCTCGCGATATCAGCCCCAGCATTTT.

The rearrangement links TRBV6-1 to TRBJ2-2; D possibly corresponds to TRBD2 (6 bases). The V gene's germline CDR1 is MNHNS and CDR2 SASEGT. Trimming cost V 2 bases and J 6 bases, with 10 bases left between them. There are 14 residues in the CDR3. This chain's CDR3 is CASSETWGAGELFF. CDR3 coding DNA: TGTGCCAGCAGTGAAACTTGGGGGGCCGGGGAGCTGTTTTTT.

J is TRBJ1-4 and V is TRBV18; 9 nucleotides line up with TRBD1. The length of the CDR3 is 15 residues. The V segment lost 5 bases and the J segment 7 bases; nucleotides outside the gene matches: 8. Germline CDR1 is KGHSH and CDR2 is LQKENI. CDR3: CASSAPGQGSEKLFF. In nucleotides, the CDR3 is TGTGCCAGCTCAGCCCCGGGACAGGGTAGTGAAAAACTGTTTTTT.

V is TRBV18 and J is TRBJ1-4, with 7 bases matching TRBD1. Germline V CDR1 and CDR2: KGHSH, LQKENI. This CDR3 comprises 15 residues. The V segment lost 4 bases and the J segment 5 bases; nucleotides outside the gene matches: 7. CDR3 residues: CASSRDRARNEKLFF. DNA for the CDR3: TGTGCCAGCTCACGAGACAGGGCCCGCAATGAAAAACTGTTTTTT.

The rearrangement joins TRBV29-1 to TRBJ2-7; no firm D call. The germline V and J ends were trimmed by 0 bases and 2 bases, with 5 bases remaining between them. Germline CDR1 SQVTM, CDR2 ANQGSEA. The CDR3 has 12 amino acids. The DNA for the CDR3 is TGCAGCGTTGAAGACGGTACCTACGAGCAGTACTTC. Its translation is CSVEDGTYEQYF.

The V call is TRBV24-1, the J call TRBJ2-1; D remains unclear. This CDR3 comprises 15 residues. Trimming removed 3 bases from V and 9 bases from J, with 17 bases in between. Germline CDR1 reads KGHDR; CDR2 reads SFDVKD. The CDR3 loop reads CATSDQRTINGEQFF. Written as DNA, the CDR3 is TGTGCCACCAGTGATCAACGGACCATCAACGGTGAGCAGTTCTTC.

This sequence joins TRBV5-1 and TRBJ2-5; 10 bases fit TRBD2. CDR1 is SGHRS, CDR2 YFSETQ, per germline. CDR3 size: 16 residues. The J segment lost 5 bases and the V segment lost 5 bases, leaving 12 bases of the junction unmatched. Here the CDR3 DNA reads TGCGCCAGCAGAGAAGCTAGCGGGAGTTCGTGGGAGACCCAGTACTTC. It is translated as CASREASGSSWETQYF.

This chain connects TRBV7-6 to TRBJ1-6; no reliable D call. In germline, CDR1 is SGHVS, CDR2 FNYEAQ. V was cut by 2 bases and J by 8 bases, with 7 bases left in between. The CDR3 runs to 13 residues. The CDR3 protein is CASSLKRDSPLHF. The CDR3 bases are TGTGCCAGCAGCTTAAAAAGGGATTCACCCCTCCACTTT. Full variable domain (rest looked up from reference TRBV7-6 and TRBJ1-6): GAGVSQSPRYKVTKRGQDVALRCDPISGHVSLYWYRQALGQGPEFLTYFNYEAQQDKSGLPNDRFSAERPEGSISTLTIQRTEQRDSAMYRCASSLKRDSPLHFGNGTRLTVT.

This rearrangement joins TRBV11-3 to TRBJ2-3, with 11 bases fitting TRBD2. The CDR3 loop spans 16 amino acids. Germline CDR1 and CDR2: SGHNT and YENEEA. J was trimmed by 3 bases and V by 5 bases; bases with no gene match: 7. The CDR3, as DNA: TGTGCCAGCAGCGTAACTAGCGGGAGAGGGACAGATACGCAGTATTTT. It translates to CASSVTSGRGTDTQYF.

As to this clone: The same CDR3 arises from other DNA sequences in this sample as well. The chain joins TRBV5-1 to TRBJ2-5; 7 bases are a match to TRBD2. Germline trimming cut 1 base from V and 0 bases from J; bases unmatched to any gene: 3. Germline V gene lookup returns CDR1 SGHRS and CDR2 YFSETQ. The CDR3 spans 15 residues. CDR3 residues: CASSLSSGNQETQYF. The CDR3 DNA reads TGCGCCAGCAGCTTGTCTAGCGGAAACCAAGAGACCCAGTACTTC.

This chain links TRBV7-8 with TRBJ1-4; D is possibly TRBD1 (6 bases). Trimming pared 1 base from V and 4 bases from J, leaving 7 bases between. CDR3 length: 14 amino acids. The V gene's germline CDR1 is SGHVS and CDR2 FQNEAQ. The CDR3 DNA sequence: TGTGCCAGCAGCTTAGGGACAGTTAATGAAAAACTGTTTTTT. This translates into CASSLGTVNEKLFF.

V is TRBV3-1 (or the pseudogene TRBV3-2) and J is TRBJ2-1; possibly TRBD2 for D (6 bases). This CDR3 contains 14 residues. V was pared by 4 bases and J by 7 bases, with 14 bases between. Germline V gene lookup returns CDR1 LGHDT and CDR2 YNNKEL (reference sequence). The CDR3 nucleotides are TGTGCCAGCAGCCCTCCGGGGGTAGGTAATGAGCAGTTCTTC. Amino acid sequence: CASSPPGVGNEQFF.

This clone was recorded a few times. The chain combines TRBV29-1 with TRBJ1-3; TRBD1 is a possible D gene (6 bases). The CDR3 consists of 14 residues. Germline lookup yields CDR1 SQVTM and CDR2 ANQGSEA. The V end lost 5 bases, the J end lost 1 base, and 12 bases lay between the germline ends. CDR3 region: CSVKQGSSGNTIYF. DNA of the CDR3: TGCAGCGTTAAACAGGGTTCTTCTGGAAACACCATATATTTT.

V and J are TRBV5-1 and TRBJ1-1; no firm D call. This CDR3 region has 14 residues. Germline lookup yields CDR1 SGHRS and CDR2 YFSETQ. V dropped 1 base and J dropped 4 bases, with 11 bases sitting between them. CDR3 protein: CASSLRPGGTEAFF. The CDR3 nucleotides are TGCGCCAGCAGCTTGCGTCCGGGTGGCACTGAAGCTTTCTTT.

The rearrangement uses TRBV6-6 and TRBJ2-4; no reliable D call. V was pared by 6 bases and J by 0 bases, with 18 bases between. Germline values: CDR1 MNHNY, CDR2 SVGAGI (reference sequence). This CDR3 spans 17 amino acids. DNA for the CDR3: TGTGCCAGCAGCCGAAAAGCCGGCTTCCTAGCCAAAAACATTCAGTACTTC. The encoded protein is CASSRKAGFLAKNIQYF.

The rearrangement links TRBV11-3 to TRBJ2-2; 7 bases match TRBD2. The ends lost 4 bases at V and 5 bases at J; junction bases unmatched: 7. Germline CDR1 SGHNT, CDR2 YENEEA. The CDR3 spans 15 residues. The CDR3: CASSSREANTGELFF. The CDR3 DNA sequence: TGTGCCAGCAGCTCCCGGGAGGCCAATACCGGGGAGCTGTTTTTT.

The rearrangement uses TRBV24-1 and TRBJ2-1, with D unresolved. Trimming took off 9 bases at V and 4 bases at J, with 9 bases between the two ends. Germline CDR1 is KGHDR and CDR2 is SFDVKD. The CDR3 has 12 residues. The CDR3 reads CATESDYNEQFF. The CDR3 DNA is TGTGCCACCGAATCGGATTACAATGAGCAGTTCTTC.

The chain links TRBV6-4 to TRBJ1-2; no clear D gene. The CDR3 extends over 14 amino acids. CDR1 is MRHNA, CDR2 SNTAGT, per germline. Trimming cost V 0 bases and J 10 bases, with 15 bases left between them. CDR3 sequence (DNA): TGTGCCAGCAGTGACTCACGAGGTTACGGATCCTACACCTTC. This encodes CASSDSRGYGSYTF.

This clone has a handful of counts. The CDR3 DNA reads as TGTGCCAGCTCACCATATAAGGAGGAAGCTTTCTTT. Translation: CASSPYKEEAFF. J is TRBJ1-1 and V is TRBV18; D gene ambiguous. This CDR3 is built from 12 residues. In germline, CDR1 is KGHSH, CDR2 LQKENI. V was trimmed by 2 bases and J by 8 bases, leaving 9 bases between them. The full variable domain, rest sourced from reference TRBV18 and TRBJ1-1, is NAGVMQNPRHLVRRRGQEARLRCSPMKGHSHVYWYRQLPEEGLKFMVYLQKENIIDESGMPKERFSAEFPKEGPSILRIQQVVRGDSAAYFCASSPYKEEAFFGQGTRLTVV.

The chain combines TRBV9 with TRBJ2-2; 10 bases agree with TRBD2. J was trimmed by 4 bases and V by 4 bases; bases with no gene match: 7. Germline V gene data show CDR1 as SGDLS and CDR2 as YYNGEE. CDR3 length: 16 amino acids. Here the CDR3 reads CASSSGTSVFTGELFF. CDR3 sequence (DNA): TGTGCCAGCAGCTCCGGGACTAGCGTGTTCACCGGGGAGCTGTTTTTT. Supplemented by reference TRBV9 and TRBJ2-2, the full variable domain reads DSGVTQTPKHLITATGQRVTLRCSPRSGDLSVYWYQQSLDQGLQFLIQYYNGEERAKGNILERFSAQQFPDLHSELNLSSLELGDSALYFCASSSGTSVFTGELFFGEGSRLTVL.

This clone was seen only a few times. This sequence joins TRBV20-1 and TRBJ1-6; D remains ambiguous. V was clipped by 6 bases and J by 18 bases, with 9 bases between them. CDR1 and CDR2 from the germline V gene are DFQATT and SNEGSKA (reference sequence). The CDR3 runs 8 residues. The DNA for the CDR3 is TGCAGTGCCCCCCCGTACCACTTT. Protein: CSAPPYHF.

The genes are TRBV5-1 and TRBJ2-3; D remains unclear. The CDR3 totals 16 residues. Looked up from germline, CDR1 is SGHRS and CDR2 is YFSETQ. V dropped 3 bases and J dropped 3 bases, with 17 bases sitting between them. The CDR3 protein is CASSSPTAFGTDTQYF. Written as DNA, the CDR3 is TGCGCCAGCAGCTCACCGACCGCATTTGGTACAGATACGCAGTATTTT.

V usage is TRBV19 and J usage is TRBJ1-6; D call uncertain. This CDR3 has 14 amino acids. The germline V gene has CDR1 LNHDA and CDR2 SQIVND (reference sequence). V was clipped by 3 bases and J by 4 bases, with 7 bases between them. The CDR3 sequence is CASSILGYNSPLHF. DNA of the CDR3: TGTGCCAGTAGTATCTTAGGGTATAATTCACCCCTCCACTTT.

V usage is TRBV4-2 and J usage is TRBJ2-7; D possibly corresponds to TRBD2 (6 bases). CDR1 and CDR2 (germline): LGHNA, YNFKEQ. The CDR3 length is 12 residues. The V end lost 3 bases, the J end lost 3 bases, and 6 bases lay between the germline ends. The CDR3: CASSQEGYEQYF. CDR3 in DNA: TGTGCCAGCAGCCAGGAGGGCTACGAGCAGTACTTC.

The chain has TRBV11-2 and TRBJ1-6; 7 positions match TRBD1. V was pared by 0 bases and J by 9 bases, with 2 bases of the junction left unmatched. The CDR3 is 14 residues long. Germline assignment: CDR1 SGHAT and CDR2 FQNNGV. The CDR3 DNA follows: TGTGCCAGCAGCTTAGAGACAGGGCTTTCACCCCTCCACTTT. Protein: CASSLETGLSPLHF.

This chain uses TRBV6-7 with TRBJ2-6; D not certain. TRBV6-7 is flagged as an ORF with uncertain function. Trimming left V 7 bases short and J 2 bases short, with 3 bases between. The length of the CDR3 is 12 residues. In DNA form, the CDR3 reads TGTGCCAGCAAGACTGGGGCCAACGTCCTGACTTTC. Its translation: CASKTGANVLTF.